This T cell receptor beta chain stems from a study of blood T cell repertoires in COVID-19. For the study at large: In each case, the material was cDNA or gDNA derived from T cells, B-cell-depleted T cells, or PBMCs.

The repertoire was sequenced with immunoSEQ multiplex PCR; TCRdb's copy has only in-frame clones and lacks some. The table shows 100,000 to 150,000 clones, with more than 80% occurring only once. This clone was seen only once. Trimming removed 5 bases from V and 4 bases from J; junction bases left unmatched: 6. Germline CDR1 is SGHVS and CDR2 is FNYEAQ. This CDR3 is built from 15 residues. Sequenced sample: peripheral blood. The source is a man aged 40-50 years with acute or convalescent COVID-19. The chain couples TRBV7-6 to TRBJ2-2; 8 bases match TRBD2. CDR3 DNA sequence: TGTGCCAGCAGCCCGGGGGGGGCCAGCACCGGGGAGCTGTTTTTT. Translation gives CASSPGGASTGELFF. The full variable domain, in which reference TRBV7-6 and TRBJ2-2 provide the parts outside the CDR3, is GAGVSQSPRYKVTKRGQDVALRCDPISGHVSLYWYRQALGQGPEFLTYFNYEAQQDKSGLPNDRFSAERPEGSISTLTIQRTEQRDSAMYRCASSPGGASTGELFFGEGSRLTVL.